A selection of T cell receptor beta chains follows, all from one sample in a study of beta chain features in type 1 diabetes. Sequencing used immunoSEQ multiplex PCR; TCRdb keeps in-frame clones, though not all of them. The sample shows hundreds of thousands of clones, roughly 12% of them seen only once. The sequenced sample was naive CD4+ T cells from blood. Receptor source: a woman aged 18 to 35 with type 1 diabetes. Each CDR3 is given with its conserved first and last residue. A D gene is named only where the DNA matches it firmly. Size tells how often a clone was seen (once, few, many) or the class of an expanded clone, and some rows leave it out.

j_call: TRBJ2-2
v_call: TRBV4-3
d_call: TRBD1
clone_size: .
cdr3_nt: TGCGCCAGCAGCCCTACCGTCGGGACAGGGGGCCGCGGGGAGCTGTTTTTT
cdr3_aa: CASSPTVGTGGRGELFF

j_call: TRBJ1-5
v_call: TRBV29-1
d_call: .
clone_size: few
cdr3_nt: TGCAGCGTTCGCTCAGGGGACGGTCAGCCCCAGCATTTT
cdr3_aa: CSVRSGDGQPQHF

j_call: TRBJ2-5
v_call: TRBV30
d_call: TRBD2
clone_size: .
cdr3_nt: TGTGCCTGGACCTCTGGTCGGCTAGCGGGCGGGGAGACCCAGTACTTC
cdr3_aa: CAWTSGRLAGGETQYF

j_call: TRBJ1-2
v_call: TRBV7-2
d_call: TRBD1
clone_size: few
cdr3_nt: TGTGCCAGCACCCGGACAGGGATCGTCTGGGGCTACACCTTC
cdr3_aa: CASTRTGIVWGYTF

j_call: TRBJ2-7
v_call: TRBV28
d_call: .
clone_size: .
cdr3_nt: TGTGCCAGCAGCGGACCAGGACTCTACGAGCAGTACTTC
cdr3_aa: CASSGPGLYEQYF

j_call: TRBJ2-5
v_call: TRBV7-2
d_call: .
clone_size: few
cdr3_nt: TGTGCCAGCAGCTTCCCTCAGGAAGAGACCCAGTACTTC
cdr3_aa: CASSFPQEETQYF

j_call: TRBJ2-7
v_call: TRBV14
d_call: TRBD1
clone_size: .
cdr3_nt: TGTGCCAGCAGCCCTAGGGACAGGGCCCTCTCCTACGAGCAGTACTTC
cdr3_aa: CASSPRDRALSYEQYF

j_call: TRBJ2-3
v_call: TRBV19
d_call: TRBD1
clone_size: few
cdr3_nt: TGTGCCAGTAGAAGGGGGCTAGCCCAGACAGATACGCAGTATTTT
cdr3_aa: CASRRGLAQTDTQYF

j_call: TRBJ2-5
v_call: TRBV25-1
d_call: .
clone_size: few
cdr3_nt: TGTGCCAGCAGTGAATCTGGGCGAGAGACCCAGTACTTC
cdr3_aa: CASSESGRETQYF

j_call: TRBJ2-1
v_call: TRBV12-5
d_call: TRBD2
clone_size: few
cdr3_nt: TGTGCTAGCATTGGGGAACAGGATCAATACCCGGCGACTAGCGGGAGGGAGAATGAGCAGTTCTTC
cdr3_aa: CASIGEQDQYPATSGRENEQFF

j_call: TRBJ2-7
v_call: TRBV19
d_call: .
clone_size: few
cdr3_nt: TGTGCCAGTAGTGAACAACAGGGTCCGGGCGAGCAGTACTTC
cdr3_aa: CASSEQQGPGEQYF

j_call: TRBJ2-7
v_call: TRBV28
d_call: TRBD1
clone_size: few
cdr3_nt: TGTGCCAGCAGGGGACAGGCATTCTACGAGCAGTACTTC
cdr3_aa: CASRGQAFYEQYF

j_call: TRBJ2-3
v_call: TRBV29-1
d_call: TRBD2
clone_size: .
cdr3_nt: TGCAGCACTGGCGTCAGCGGGGGGGTAGCAGATACGCAGTATTTT
cdr3_aa: CSTGVSGGVADTQYF

j_call: TRBJ1-4
v_call: TRBV7-2
d_call: .
clone_size: few
cdr3_nt: TGTGCCAGCAGCCTACAGGGAGCAACTAATGAAAAACTGTTTTTT
cdr3_aa: CASSLQGATNEKLFF

j_call: TRBJ2-5
v_call: TRBV4-1
d_call: .
clone_size: few
cdr3_nt: TGCGCCAGCAGCCAAGATCAGACACTGGGGACCCAGTACTTC
cdr3_aa: CASSQDQTLGTQYF

j_call: TRBJ2-3
v_call: TRBV19
d_call: .
clone_size: few
cdr3_nt: TGTGCCAGTAGCCCTAGCGTGAGCACAGATACGCAGTATTTT
cdr3_aa: CASSPSVSTDTQYF